This TCR beta chain was captured by sequencing in a study of cytomegalovirus exposure and HLA in healthy donors. As concerns this clone: What it binds is unknown.

Amplification used 60 Vbeta primers and 13 Jbeta primers. In the original analysis: Later, an analysis found approximately 80 million unique TCR beta chains, and 9.5 million to 11 million of these were shared. Profiled with immunoSEQ multiplex PCR; TCRdb holds only in-frame clones, not every one. D and trimming were read from the DNA, whereas the V and J calls and clone size are those reported in that table. This sample has 150,000 to 200,000 clones, with more than 65% found just once. Notes on the study in general: Researchers catalogued roughly 170 TCR beta chains as cytomegalovirus-associated.

CDR1 and CDR2 (germline): ENHRY, SYGVKD. The V and J ends lost 6 bases and 10 bases respectively, with 21 bases between them. This CDR3 is 14 amino acids long. Input material: PBMCs. The TCR comes from a young man in good health and CMV-seropositive. J is TRBJ1-2 and V is TRBV10-3, with D possibly TRBD1 on 6 matching bases. For the CDR3, the DNA is TGTGCCATCAGAGCTGCAGGGGCCGTGGATTCCTACACCTTC. It codes for CAIRAAGAVDSYTF.